The 8 T cell receptor beta chains below all came from one sample that was sequenced in a study of patients and donors after allogeneic stem cell transplantation. TCRdb passed the RT-PCR reads through MiXCR, listing each CDR3 protein once. The sample carries 200,000 to 250,000 distinct CDR3 sequences, 35% to 45% recorded once. The sample was blood, either unsorted or a sorted T cell fraction (not recorded which). These receptors were obtained from a human donor who was either an allogeneic HSCT recipient or a stem cell or donor lymphocyte infusion donor (not recorded which). It is not recorded whose cells these are; they may come from a transplant donor.

This clonotype showed up many times. The V gene is TRBV12-3 or TRBV12-4, the J gene TRBJ1-1; D gene uncertain. The germline V and J ends were trimmed by 6 bases and 3 bases, with 5 bases remaining between them. This CDR3 has 11 residues. DNA of the CDR3: TGTGCCAGCAGCGGATACACTGAAGCTTTCTTT. It codes for CASSGYTEAFF.

The rearrangement joins TRBV5-1 to TRBJ1-1; D unresolved. The CDR3 extends over 13 amino acids. The germline V and J ends were trimmed by 0 bases and 8 bases, with 11 bases remaining between them. Per germline, CDR1 SGHRS and CDR2 YFSETQ. CDR3 DNA sequence: TGCGCCAGCAGCTTGGGAATAAAGGGCGAAGCTTTCTTT. Its translation: CASSLGIKGEAFF.

This clonotype was observed a few times. This chain links TRBV5-1 with TRBJ1-1; D uncertain. Germline V gives CDR1 SGHRS, CDR2 YFSETQ. Trimming took 4 bases from V and 0 from J, leaving 10 bases between them. CDR3 length: 14 residues. The CDR3 sequence: CASSRKQMNTEAFF. The CDR3 nucleotides are TGCGCCAGCAGCCGGAAACAGATGAACACTGAAGCTTTCTTT.

The CDR3 region is CASSLAFPGQQFF. The CDR3 DNA reads TGTGCCAGCAGCTTAGCTTTTCCGGGACAGCAGTTCTTC. The chain recombines TRBV11-3 with TRBJ2-1; possibly TRBD1 or TRBD2 for D (5 bases each). Germline V gene sequence: CDR1 SGHNT, CDR2 YENEEA. The length of the CDR3 is 13 residues. Trimming pared 1 base from V and 11 bases from J, leaving 12 bases between.

This chain uses TRBV4-1 with TRBJ1-6; no clear D. CDR1 and CDR2 (germline): MGHRA, YSYEKL. The CDR3 sequence is 13 residues long. Trimming took 0 bases from V and 7 from J, leaving 4 bases between them. CDR3 residues: CASSQEKNSPLHF. CDR3 sequence (DNA): TGCGCCAGCAGCCAAGAGAAGAATTCACCCCTCCACTTT.

This chain uses TRBV7-9 with TRBJ1-2; maybe TRBD1 (5 bases). CDR1 and CDR2 from the germline V gene are SEHNR and FQNEAQ (reference sequence). V was shortened by 5 bases and J by 7 bases, with 11 bases between the two germline ends. CDR3 length equals 12 residues. The DNA for the CDR3 is TGTGCCAGCAGCCTCAGGGTCGGTGGCTACACCTTC. This codes for CASSLRVGGYTF.

Only a few counts were recorded for this clonotype. The rearrangement joins TRBV27 to TRBJ1-4; no clear D gene. The CDR3 consists of 14 residues. Trimming removed 6 bases from V and 0 bases from J, with 8 bases in between. Germline V lookup: CDR1 MNHEY, CDR2 SMNVEV (reference sequence). The CDR3 region is CASRRGTTNEKLFF. CDR3 nucleotides: TGTGCCAGCAGACGTGGGACAACTAATGAAAAACTGTTTTTT.

This chain connects TRBV12-3 or TRBV12-4 to TRBJ1-4; weak D call: TRBD1 (6 bases). The CDR3 length is 14 residues. Trimming took 3 bases from V and 8 from J, leaving 13 bases between them. The CDR3 bases are TGTGCCAGCAGTTTGAACAGGGTTGGAGAAAAACTGTTTTTT. Protein: CASSLNRVGEKLFF.